These 31 T cell receptor beta chains share one sample of origin, sequenced in a study of cytomegalovirus exposure and HLA in healthy donors. Researchers ran the PCR with 60 Vbeta and 13 Jbeta primers. Here immunoSEQ multiplex PCR was the method, and the copy in TCRdb shows in-frame clones only, minus some. The sample includes about 200,000 clones. Sequencing was carried out using PBMCs. These receptors all stem from a boy aged 5 to 17 in good health and CMV-seronegative.

The chain carries TRBV4-1 and TRBJ2-7; tentatively, D is TRBD1 (6 bases). V was trimmed by 1 base and J by 2 bases, leaving 12 bases between them. The CDR3 is 15 residues long. Germline values: CDR1 MGHRA, CDR2 YSYEKL. CDR3 amino acids: CASSQASGAAYEQYF. The CDR3 DNA is TGCGCCAGCAGCCAAGCTTCAGGGGCGGCCTACGAGCAGTACTTC.

The chain joins TRBV6-6 to TRBJ1-1; 8 nucleotides line up with TRBD1. V shed 2 bases, J shed 0 bases, and the junction held 2 bases outside the gene matches. Germline CDR1 reads MNHNY; CDR2 reads SVGAGI (reference sequence). The CDR3 has 15 residues. The DNA of the CDR3 is TGTGCCAGCAGTTACCCGACAGGGGTGAACACTGAAGCTTTCTTT. It specifies CASSYPTGVNTEAFF.

CDR3 in amino acids: CAWSDSYEQYF. CDR3 nucleotides: TGTGCCTGGTCGGACAGCTACGAGCAGTACTTC. The V call is TRBV30, the J call TRBJ2-7; a possible D gene is TRBD1 (6 bases). Trimming took off 5 bases at V and 3 bases at J, with 8 bases between the two ends. The CDR3 sequence is 11 residues long. Germline V CDR1 and CDR2: GTSNPN, SVGIG (reference sequence).

The chain has TRBV28 and TRBJ2-1, with D possibly being TRBD2 (7 bases). V was pared by 2 bases and J by 6 bases, with 14 bases between. This CDR3 contains 15 residues. Germline V lookup: CDR1 MDHEN, CDR2 SYDVKM. As DNA, the CDR3 is TGTGCCAGCAGTTTACCGGGGGGCCGCGGCAATGAGCAGTTCTTC. This gives the protein CASSLPGGRGNEQFF.

The chain carries TRBV7-3 and TRBJ2-1; 9 positions agree with TRBD2. The CDR3 consists of 16 residues. After removal of 3 bases from V and 5 bases from J, the junction contained 8 bases not matched to a gene. Germline CDR1 and CDR2: SGHTA and FQGTGA. The CDR3 DNA follows: TGTGCCAGCAGCTTCTGGGCATCTAGCGGGGACAATGAGCAGTTCTTC. Translation gives CASSFWASSGDNEQFF.

The genes are TRBV7-3 and TRBJ1-2; TRBD1 matches at 7 bases. The CDR3 consists of 13 residues. V lost 2 bases and J lost 8; bases outside the gene matches: 5. Germline lookup yields CDR1 SGHTA and CDR2 FQGTGA. DNA for the CDR3: TGTGCCAGCAGCTTAGAGGGGGCGGGGGGCTACACCTTC. Amino acid sequence: CASSLEGAGGYTF.

This chain joins TRBV4-1 and TRBJ1-1, with D possibly TRBD1 on 5 matching bases. V was trimmed by 1 base and J by 5 bases, leaving 14 bases between them. The CDR3 totals 15 residues. Germline lookup yields CDR1 MGHRA and CDR2 YSYEKL. In DNA, the CDR3 is TGCGCCAGCAGCCAAGTCCAGGGAGGGGAGACTGAAGCTTTCTTT. Its translation is CASSQVQGGETEAFF.

J is TRBJ2-7 and V is TRBV11-2; 13 nucleotides agree with TRBD2. The CDR3 is 13 amino acids. V lost 8 bases to trimming and J lost 5 bases; unmatched junction nucleotides: 3. The germline V gene encodes CDR1 SGHAT and CDR2 FQNNGV. The CDR3 DNA reads TGTGCCAGCGGGACTAGCGGGGTAAACGAGCAGTACTTC. It codes for CASGTSGVNEQYF.

On this clone itself: The junction departs from germline at one end; a sequencing error may be responsible. The chain links TRBV5-6 to TRBJ1-2, with TRBD1 matching 10 bases. The CDR3 is made up of 15 amino acids. Looked up from germline, CDR1 is SGHDT and CDR2 is YYEEEE. This chain's CDR3 is CASSLDRGNDYGYTF. Here the CDR3 DNA reads TGTGCCAGCAGTTTGGACAGGGGGAATGACTATGGCTACACCTTC.

V is TRBV7-9 and J is TRBJ2-1; TRBD2 matches at 14 bases. In germline, CDR1 is SEHNR, CDR2 FQNEAQ (reference sequence). This CDR3 spans 18 amino acids. J gave up 9 bases and V 2 bases, and 12 bases lay outside the gene matches. CDR3 coding DNA: TGTGCCAGCAGCTTATTTATGTCGAGGACTAGCGGGGGGCCTGAGCAGTTCTTC. Its translation: CASSLFMSRTSGGPEQFF.

The chain links TRBV5-3 to TRBJ1-6; 10 bases map to TRBD1. TRBV5-3 belongs to the ORF category, with a function that is uncertain. The CDR3 covers 18 residues. Trimming cost V 4 bases and J 2 bases; bases outside gene matches: 9. The CDR3 nucleotides are TGTGCCAGAAGCCCTGGACAGGGGGATAGTACCTATAATTCACCCCTCCACTTT. Protein: CARSPGQGDSTYNSPLHF.

The chain is built from TRBV28 and TRBJ2-7; D unresolved. Between the trimmed V and J ends, which lost 5 bases and 3 bases, there was a span of 8 bases. This CDR3 contains 12 residues. CDR1 is MDHEN and CDR2 is SYDVKM in the germline V gene. The CDR3 DNA follows: TGTGCCAGCAGTACTACGGGCTACGAGCAGTACTTC. Translating it yields CASSTTGYEQYF.

This chain links TRBV6-6 with TRBJ1-4; TRBD1 matches 9 bases. The germline V gene has CDR1 MNHNY and CDR2 SVGAGI (reference sequence). The CDR3 is made up of 14 amino acids. V lost 6 bases and J lost 8; bases outside the gene matches: 7. CDR3: CASRPGTGNEKLFF. The CDR3 nucleotides read TGTGCCAGCAGACCCGGGACAGGGAACGAAAAACTGTTTTTT.

The chain couples TRBV10-1 to TRBJ2-3; TRBD2 might be the D (6 bases). CDR1 is WNHNN, CDR2 SYGVQD, per germline (reference sequence). The CDR3 runs 14 residues. The ends were cut back, 6 bases at V and 2 bases at J, with 12 bases in the middle. CDR3 sequence reads: CASSGGSPTDTQYF. CDR3 DNA: TGCGCCAGCAGCGGAGGGTCGCCCACAGATACGCAGTATTTT.

The genes are TRBV5-6 and TRBJ2-3; 8 bases are shared with TRBD1. CDR1 and CDR2 (germline): SGHDT, YYEEEE. The CDR3 has 13 residues. V was pared by 6 bases and J by 3 bases, with 3 bases of the junction left unmatched. The CDR3 protein is CASNTGGTDTQYF. For the CDR3, the DNA is TGTGCCAGCAACACAGGGGGGACAGATACGCAGTATTTT.

The CDR3 bases are TGTGCCAGCAAAGGGGGCAGGGAAAACGATGGCTACACCTTC. Amino acids: CASKGGRENDGYTF. The chain recombines TRBV27 with TRBJ1-2; 7 bases are shared with TRBD1. This CDR3 is built from 14 residues. Germline CDR1 is MNHEY and CDR2 is SMNVEV (reference sequence). V lost 7 bases, J lost 6 bases, and 11 bases stayed unmatched.

V usage is TRBV10-3 and J usage is TRBJ2-3; TRBD1 aligns across 10 bases. CDR1 is ENHRY and CDR2 is SYGVKD in the germline V gene. Trimming cost V 6 bases and J 6 bases; bases outside gene matches: 9. The CDR3 consists of 15 residues. This CDR3 is CAISRGQGSSDTQYF. The DNA for the CDR3 is TGTGCCATCAGCAGGGGACAGGGGTCCAGTGATACGCAGTATTTT.

The chain recombines TRBV14 with TRBJ1-2; TRBD1 matches 9 bases. The J segment lost 4 bases and the V segment lost 4 bases, leaving 1 base of the junction unmatched. This CDR3 has 13 amino acids. The V gene's germline CDR1 is SGHDN and CDR2 FVKESK. CDR3 bases: TGTGCCAGCAGCCCACAGGGGGCCTATGGCTACACCTTC. Protein product: CASSPQGAYGYTF.

This chain links TRBV6-1 with TRBJ2-3; 7 nucleotides agree with TRBD1. Per germline, CDR1 MNHNS and CDR2 SASEGT. The trim removed 5 bases at V and 6 bases at J, leaving 11 bases unmatched. This CDR3 is 15 amino acids long. CDR3 protein: CASSIIQGPSDTQYF. CDR3 nucleotides: TGTGCCAGCAGTATAATACAGGGGCCCTCCGATACGCAGTATTTT.

CDR3 coding DNA: TGTGCCAGCAGCACCATTTCCGGGACAGGGGGTGGCTACGAGCAGTACTTC. Amino acid sequence: CASSTISGTGGGYEQYF. The chain recombines TRBV11-2 with TRBJ2-5; 11 bases are a match to TRBD1. The J call is doubtful: the DNA matches TRBJ2-7 better. The CDR3 runs 17 residues. Germline CDR1 is SGHAT and CDR2 is FQNNGV.

The chain employs TRBV27 and TRBJ1-1; perhaps TRBD1 as D (5 bases). The germline gives CDR1 MNHEY, CDR2 SMNVEV (reference sequence). Trimming shortened V by 5 bases and J by 5 bases, and 18 bases separated the two germline ends. This CDR3 region has 15 residues. The CDR3 loop is CASSTIRVRVTEAFF. The CDR3 coding sequence is TGTGCCAGCAGTACCATCAGGGTTCGTGTAACTGAAGCTTTCTTT.

The chain carries TRBV13 and TRBJ2-5; no firm D call. The J call could be wrong; TRBJ2-7 is a better fit for the DNA end. CDR3 length: 11 residues. Germline V gives CDR1 PRHDT, CDR2 FYEKMQ (reference sequence). In DNA form, the CDR3 reads TGTGCCAGCAGCTTGAGTAACGAGCAGTACTTC. Its translation: CASSLSNEQYF.

This chain joins TRBV27 and TRBJ2-1, with D possibly being TRBD2 (5 bases). The CDR3 contains 13 residues. V lost 8 bases to trimming and J lost 6 bases, with 14 bases between them. Germline values: CDR1 MNHEY, CDR2 SMNVEV (reference sequence). DNA of the CDR3: TGTGCCAGCGCGGACTTCACTGGCAATGAGCAGTTCTTC. The encoded protein is CASADFTGNEQFF.

V usage is TRBV7-3 and J usage is TRBJ2-4; D possibly corresponds to TRBD1 (6 bases). Deletions cut 1 base from V and 8 bases from J, with 9 bases between. CDR1 and CDR2 (germline): SGHTA, FQGTGA. The CDR3 sequence is 13 residues long. CDR3 in amino acids: CASSLIRGDIQYF. The CDR3 nucleotides read TGTGCCAGCAGCTTAATCAGGGGTGACATTCAGTACTTC.

This chain uses TRBV4-3 with TRBJ2-1, with TRBD2 as a possible D gene (6 bases). Looked up from germline, CDR1 is LGHNA and CDR2 is YSLEER. Trimming took 1 base from V and 6 from J, leaving 10 bases between them. The CDR3 sequence is 14 residues long. CDR3 coding DNA: TGCGCCAGCAGCCAAGGAACGGGAGTCAATGAGCAGTTCTTC. Translating it yields CASSQGTGVNEQFF.

V usage is TRBV5-1 and J usage is TRBJ2-7; 12 nucleotides match TRBD1. The CDR3 runs 15 residues. Germline CDR1 and CDR2: SGHRS and YFSETQ. J lost 5 bases, V lost 4 bases, and 7 bases had no gene match. The CDR3: CASSVGQGARNEQYF. The CDR3 region has the DNA TGCGCCAGCAGCGTGGGACAGGGGGCAAGGAACGAGCAGTACTTC.

This chain links TRBV7-2 with TRBJ2-2; possibly TRBD1 for D (5 bases). V was pared by 5 bases and J by 3 bases, with 19 bases between. The CDR3 totals 17 residues. The germline V gene has CDR1 SGHTA and CDR2 FQGNSA. As DNA, the CDR3 is TGTGCCAGCAGCCAGCCCCCCCCGGACACATACACCGGGGAGCTGTTTTTT. Its protein is CASSQPPPDTYTGELFF.

The V gene is TRBV20-1, the J gene TRBJ1-1, with a tentative D call TRBD1 (5 bases). Germline CDR1 and CDR2: DFQATT and SNEGSKA (reference sequence). Trimming stripped 6 bases from V and 4 bases from J, with 6 bases between. The CDR3 covers 10 residues. The CDR3 nucleotides are TGCAGTGCGGGGGGCACTGAAGCTTTCTTT. It encodes CSAGGTEAFF.

This chain connects TRBV6-5 to TRBJ1-2; 7 bases match TRBD1. V lost 0 bases to trimming and J lost 4 bases; unmatched junction nucleotides: 5. The CDR3 loop spans 15 amino acids. Looked up from germline, CDR1 is MNHEY and CDR2 is SVGAGI. This CDR3 is CASSYSRDSRYGYTF. CDR3 coding DNA: TGTGCCAGCAGTTACTCTCGGGACAGTCGCTATGGCTACACCTTC.

The gene calls are TRBV7-9 and TRBJ1-1; TRBD1 is a possible D gene (6 bases). The CDR3 is made up of 11 amino acids. The ends were cut back, 7 bases at V and 4 bases at J, with 7 bases in the middle. Germline assignment: CDR1 SEHNR and CDR2 FQNEAQ (reference sequence). DNA for the CDR3: TGTGCCAGCATGGGGGCCACTGAAGCTTTCTTT. It codes for CASMGATEAFF.

The chain uses TRBV19 and TRBJ1-2; D unresolved. CDR3 size: 12 residues. Trimming left V 8 bases short and J 4 bases short, with 11 bases between. The germline V gene encodes CDR1 LNHDA and CDR2 SQIVND (reference sequence). The CDR3 here is CASYTSSYGYTF. CDR3 bases: TGTGCCAGTTACACAAGTTCCTATGGCTACACCTTC.